This TCR beta chain was recorded in a study of post-analysis software for immune sequencing data. Overall study results and limits: The study found TRBV5-6, TRBV5-1 and TRBV20-1 among five TRBV segments more frequent in patients than controls.

As regards this clonotype: Its antigen remains unknown.

The CDR3 is 13 residues long. Per the germline V gene, CDR1 is LNHNV and CDR2 is YYDKDF (reference sequence). The ends were cut back, 1 base at V and 4 bases at J, with 5 bases in the middle. cDNA libraries of TCR beta carried unique molecular identifiers. In TCRdb, the PCR reads were re-called with MiXCR into one record per CDR3 protein. The profile shows some 690,000 distinct CDR3 sequences, approximately 59% of them singletons. V gene TRBV15 combines with J gene TRBJ2-1; D is unclear. The material sequenced was blood. The TCR was taken from a girl aged 2-10 years with multiple sclerosis. The CDR3 nucleotides read TGTGCCACCAGCAGAGTTGTTTACAATGAGCAGTTCTTC. As protein: CATSRVVYNEQFF.